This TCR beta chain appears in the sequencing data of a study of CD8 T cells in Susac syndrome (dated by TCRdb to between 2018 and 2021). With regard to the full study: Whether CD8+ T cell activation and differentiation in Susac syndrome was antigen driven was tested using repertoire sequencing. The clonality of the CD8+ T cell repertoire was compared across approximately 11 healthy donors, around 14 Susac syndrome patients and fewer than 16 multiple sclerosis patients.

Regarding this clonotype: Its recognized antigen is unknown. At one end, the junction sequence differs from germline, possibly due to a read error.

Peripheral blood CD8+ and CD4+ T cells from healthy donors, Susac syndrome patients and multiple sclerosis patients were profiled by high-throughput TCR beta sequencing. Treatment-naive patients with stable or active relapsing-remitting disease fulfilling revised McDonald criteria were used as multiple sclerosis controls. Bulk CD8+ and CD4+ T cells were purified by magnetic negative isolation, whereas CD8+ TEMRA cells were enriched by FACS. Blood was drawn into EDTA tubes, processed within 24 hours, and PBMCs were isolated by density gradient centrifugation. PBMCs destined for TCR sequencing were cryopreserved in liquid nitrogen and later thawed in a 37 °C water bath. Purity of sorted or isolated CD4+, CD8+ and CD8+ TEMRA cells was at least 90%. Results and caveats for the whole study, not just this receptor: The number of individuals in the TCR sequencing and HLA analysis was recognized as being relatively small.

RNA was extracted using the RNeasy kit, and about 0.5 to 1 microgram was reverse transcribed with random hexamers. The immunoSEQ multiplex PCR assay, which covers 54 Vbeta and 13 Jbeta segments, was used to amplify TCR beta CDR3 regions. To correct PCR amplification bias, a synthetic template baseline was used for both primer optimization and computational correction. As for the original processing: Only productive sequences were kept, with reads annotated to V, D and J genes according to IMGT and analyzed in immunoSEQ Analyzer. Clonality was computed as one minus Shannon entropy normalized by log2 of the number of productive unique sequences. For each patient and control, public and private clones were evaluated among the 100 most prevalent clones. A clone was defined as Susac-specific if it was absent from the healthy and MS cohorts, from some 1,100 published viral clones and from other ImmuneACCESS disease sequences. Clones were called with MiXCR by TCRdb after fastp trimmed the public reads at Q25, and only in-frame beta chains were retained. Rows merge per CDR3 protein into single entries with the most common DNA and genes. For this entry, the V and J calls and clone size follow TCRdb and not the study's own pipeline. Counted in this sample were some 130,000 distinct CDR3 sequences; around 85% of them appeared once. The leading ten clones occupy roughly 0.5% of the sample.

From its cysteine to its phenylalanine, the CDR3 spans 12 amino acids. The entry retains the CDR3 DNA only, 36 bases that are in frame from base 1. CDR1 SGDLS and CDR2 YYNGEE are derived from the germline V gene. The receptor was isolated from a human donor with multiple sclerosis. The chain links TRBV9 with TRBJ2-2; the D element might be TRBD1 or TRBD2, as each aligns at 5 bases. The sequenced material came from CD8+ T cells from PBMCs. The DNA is TGTGCCAGCGGCGTACGAGGGGCGGAGCTGTTTTTT. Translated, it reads CASGVRGAELFF.